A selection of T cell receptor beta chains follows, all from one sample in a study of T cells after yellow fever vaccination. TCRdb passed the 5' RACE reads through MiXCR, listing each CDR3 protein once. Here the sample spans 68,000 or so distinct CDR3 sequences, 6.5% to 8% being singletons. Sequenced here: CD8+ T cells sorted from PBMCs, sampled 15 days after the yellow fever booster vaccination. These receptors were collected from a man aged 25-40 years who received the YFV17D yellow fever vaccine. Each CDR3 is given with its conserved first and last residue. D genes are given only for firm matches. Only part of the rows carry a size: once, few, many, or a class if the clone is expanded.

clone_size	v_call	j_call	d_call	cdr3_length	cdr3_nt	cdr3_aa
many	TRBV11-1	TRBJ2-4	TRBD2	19	TGTGCCAGCAGCCCTGGACTAGCGGGAGTCGGATTGGACAAAAACATTCAGTACTTC	CASSPGLAGVGLDKNIQYF
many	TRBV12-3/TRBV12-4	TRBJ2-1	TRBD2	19	TGTGCCATCTGTTTAGAACTAGCGGGCTTGGGGGACCTTTACAATGAGCAGTTCTTC	CAICLELAGLGDLYNEQFF
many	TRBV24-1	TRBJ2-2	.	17	TGTGCCACCAGTGATTTGCGCAGCACGTTTAACACCGGGGAGCTGTTTTTT	CATSDLRSTFNTGELFF
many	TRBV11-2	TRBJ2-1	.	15	TGTGCCAGCAGCTTAGTTCCAGGCGGGCACAATGAGCAGTTCTTC	CASSLVPGGHNEQFF
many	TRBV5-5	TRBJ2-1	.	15	TGTGCCAGCAGCTGGGATGGGAGCCCCTACAATGAGCAGTTCTTC	CASSWDGSPYNEQFF
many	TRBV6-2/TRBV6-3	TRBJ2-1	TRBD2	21	TGTGCCAGCAGTTATACCAGGACTGGGCGGGAGTGGGGTAGTTATTACAATGAGCAGTTCTTC	CASSYTRTGREWGSYYNEQFF
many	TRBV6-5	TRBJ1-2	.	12	TGTGCCAGCAACCCACTGGGGGGAGGCTACACCTTC	CASNPLGGGYTF
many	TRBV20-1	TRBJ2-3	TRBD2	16	TGCAGTGCTAGAGATGCCGGGCGGGAGGGAGGAGATACGCAGTATTTT	CSARDAGREGGDTQYF
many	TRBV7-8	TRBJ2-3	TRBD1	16	TGTGCCAGCAGCCCTCCGACAGGGATGGGGACAGATACGCAGTATTTT	CASSPPTGMGTDTQYF
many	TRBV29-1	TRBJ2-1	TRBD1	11	TGCAGCGTCCTAACAGGGGGCGAGCAGTTCTTC	CSVLTGGEQFF
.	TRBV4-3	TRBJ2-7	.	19	TGCGCCAGCAGCCAAGAGAAAGGGACCGGGACGGAGGCCTCCTACGAGCAGTACTTC	CASSQEKGTGTEASYEQYF
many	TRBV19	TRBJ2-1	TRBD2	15	TGTGCCAGTAGTACCCGACTAGCTGGGACCCATGAGCAGTTCTTC	CASSTRLAGTHEQFF
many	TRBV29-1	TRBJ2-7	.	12	TGCAGCGTTGCCGGACTCTTCTACGAGCAGTACTTC	CSVAGLFYEQYF
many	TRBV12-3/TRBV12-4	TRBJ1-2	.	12	TGTGCCAGCACTACGGACACCTATGGCTACACCTTC	CASTTDTYGYTF
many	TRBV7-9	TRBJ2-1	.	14	TGTGCCAGCAGCTTAGAAGGTAACTACAATGAGCAGTTCTTC	CASSLEGNYNEQFF
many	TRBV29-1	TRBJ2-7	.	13	TGCAGCGTTGACCTGGCCCTTTCGGGCGAGCAGTACTTC	CSVDLALSGEQYF
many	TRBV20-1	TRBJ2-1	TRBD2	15	TGCAGTGCCCTGGGGCGGGAGTGGTACGGGCTTGAGCAGTTCTTC	CSALGREWYGLEQFF
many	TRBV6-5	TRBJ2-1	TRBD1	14	TGTGCCAGCAGTTACTCCGGTGGACAGGGTGAGCAGTTCTTC	CASSYSGGQGEQFF
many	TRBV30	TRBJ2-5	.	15	TGTGCCTGGAGTGTTCACAGGACCCTACAAGAGACCCAGTACTTC	CAWSVHRTLQETQYF
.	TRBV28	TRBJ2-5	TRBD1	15	TGTGCCAGCAGTCAAACTTCAGGGGGCGAGGAGACCCAGTACTTC	CASSQTSGGEETQYF
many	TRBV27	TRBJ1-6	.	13	TGTGCCAGCAGTTTAAAGCCATGGACTCGCCTCCACTTT	CASSLKPWTRLHF
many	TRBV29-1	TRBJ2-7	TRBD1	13	TGCAGCGTTCCTGGACAGGAGTCCTACGAGCAGTACTTC	CSVPGQESYEQYF
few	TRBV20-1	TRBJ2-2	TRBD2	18	TGCAGTGCCCGGAGGGGTGCTAGCGGGAGGCTGAACACCGGGGAGCTGTTTTTT	CSARRGASGRLNTGELFF
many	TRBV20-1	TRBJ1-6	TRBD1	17	TGCAGTGCTAGGGTGACAGGGATTGGTTCCTATAATTCACCCCTCCACTTT	CSARVTGIGSYNSPLHF
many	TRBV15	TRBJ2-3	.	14	TGTGCCACCAGCAGAGCACAGGCGATTGATACGCAGTATTTT	CATSRAQAIDTQYF
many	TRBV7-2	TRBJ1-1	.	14	TGTGCCAGCAGCCATAGTCTGGGGAACACTGAAGCTTTCTTT	CASSHSLGNTEAFF
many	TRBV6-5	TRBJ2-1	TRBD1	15	TGTGCCAGCGGCTACACCGGGACAGGGTTGATTGAGCAGTTCTTC	CASGYTGTGLIEQFF
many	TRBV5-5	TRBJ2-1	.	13	TGTGCCAGCAGCTCCTTAACAGGGAGTGAGCAGTTCTTC	CASSSLTGSEQFF
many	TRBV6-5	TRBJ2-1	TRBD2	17	TGTGCCAGCAGTTACTCTTTAGCGGGAGTTTCATACAATGAGCAGTTCTTC	CASSYSLAGVSYNEQFF
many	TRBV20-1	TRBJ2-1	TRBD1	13	TGCAGTGTGGGGACAGGCTATAACAATGAGCAGTTCTTC	CSVGTGYNNEQFF
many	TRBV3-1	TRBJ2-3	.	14	TGTGCCAGCAGCTCGGAAGGATTTTCGGATACGCAGTATTTT	CASSSEGFSDTQYF
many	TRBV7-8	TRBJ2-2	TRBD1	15	TGTGCCAGCAGCTTAGCGGCAGGGGGCACCGGGGAGCTGTTTTTT	CASSLAAGGTGELFF
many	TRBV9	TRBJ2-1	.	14	TGTGCCAGCAGCCCAGACCTTCTAGGAACAAGACTGTTCTTC	CASSPDLLGTRLFF
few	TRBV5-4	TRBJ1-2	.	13	TGTGCCAGCAGCCGTGACTGGGACTATGGCTACACCTTC	CASSRDWDYGYTF
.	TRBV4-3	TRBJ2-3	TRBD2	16	TGCGCCAGCAGCTTATCGACCGGGGGGATAGGGGATACGCAGTATTTT	CASSLSTGGIGDTQYF
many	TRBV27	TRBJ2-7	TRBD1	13	TGTGCCAGCAGTCCGCAGGGGGCCCACGAGCAGTACTTC	CASSPQGAHEQYF
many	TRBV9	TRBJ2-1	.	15	TGTGCCAGCAGCGCTGGGACCGGCTCCTACAATGAGCAGTTCTTC	CASSAGTGSYNEQFF
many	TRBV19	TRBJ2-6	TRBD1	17	TGTGCCAGTAGCGTTGGGGACAGGGTGTACGGGGCCAACGTCCTGACTTTC	CASSVGDRVYGANVLTF
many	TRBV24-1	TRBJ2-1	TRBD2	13	TGTGCCACCGGCCCGAGCGGGATCCATGAGCAGTTCTTC	CATGPSGIHEQFF
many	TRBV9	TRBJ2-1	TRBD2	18	TGTGCCAGCAGCGTAGAACTAGCGGGTCTCAGCTCCTACAATGAGCAGTTCTTC	CASSVELAGLSSYNEQFF
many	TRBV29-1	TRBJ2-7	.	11	TGCAGCGTTCTAGAGGGCGGCGAGCAGTACTTC	CSVLEGGEQYF
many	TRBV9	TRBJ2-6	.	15	TGTGCCAGCAGCGTAGAGGGAGACGGGGCCAACGTCCTGACTTTC	CASSVEGDGANVLTF
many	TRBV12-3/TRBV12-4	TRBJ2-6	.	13	TGTGCCAGCAGTTCGTCTGGGGCCAACGTCCTGACTTTC	CASSSSGANVLTF
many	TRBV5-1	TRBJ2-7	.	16	TGCGCCAGCAGCTTACCAGCGTCGGTCGCCACCTACGAGCAGTACTTC	CASSLPASVATYEQYF
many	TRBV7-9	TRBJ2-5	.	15	TGTGCCAGCAGCGGGTGGGACACCCTAGGAGAGACCCAGTACTTC	CASSGWDTLGETQYF
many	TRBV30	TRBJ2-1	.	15	TGTGCCTGGAGTGTAGACAGTGGCTCCTACAATGAGCAGTTCTTC	CAWSVDSGSYNEQFF
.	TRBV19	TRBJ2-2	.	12	TGTGCCAGCTCAAAGGCTCCCGGGGAGCTGTTTTTT	CASSKAPGELFF
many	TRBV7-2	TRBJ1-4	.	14	TGTGCCAGCAGCCTAGGGGTACTGAATGAAAAACTGTTTTTT	CASSLGVLNEKLFF
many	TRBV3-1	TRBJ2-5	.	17	TGTGCCAGCAGCCAAGAGGAGCGACCCACATTCGAAGAGACCCAGTACTTC	CASSQEERPTFEETQYF
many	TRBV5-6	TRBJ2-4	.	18	TGTGCCAGCAGCTTGCCCACTCTTTCGACCGAGGTCAAAAACATTCAGTACTTC	CASSLPTLSTEVKNIQYF
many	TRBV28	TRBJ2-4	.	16	TGTGCCAGCAGTTCCGAGCTTCCGACAGCCAAAAACATTCAGTACTTC	CASSSELPTAKNIQYF
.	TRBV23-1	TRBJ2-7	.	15	TGCGCCAGCAGTCAATGGTCTCTTCCCCACTACGAGCAGTACTTC	CASSQWSLPHYEQYF
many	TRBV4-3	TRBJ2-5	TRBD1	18	TGCGCCAGCAGCCAAGAAAGGCGAGACAGGGGGTACCAAGAGACCCAGTACTTC	CASSQERRDRGYQETQYF
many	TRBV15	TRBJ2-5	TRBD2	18	TGTGCCACCAGCAGAGGGGGACGGGGACTAGCGGAATCGGAGACCCAGTACTTC	CATSRGGRGLAESETQYF
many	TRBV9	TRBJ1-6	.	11	TGTGCCAGCAGCGGGGATTCACCCCTCCACTTT	CASSGDSPLHF
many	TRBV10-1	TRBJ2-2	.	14	TGCGCCAGCAGTGAGCAAGCGGACACCGGGGAGCTGTTTTTT	CASSEQADTGELFF
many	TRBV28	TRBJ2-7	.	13	TGTGCCAGCAGTTTAAAGAGGGTCCGCGAGCAGTACTTC	CASSLKRVREQYF
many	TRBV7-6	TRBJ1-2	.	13	TGTGCCAGCAGCCCGTCGACAGCCTGGGGCTACACCTTC	CASSPSTAWGYTF
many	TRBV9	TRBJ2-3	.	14	TGTGCCAGCAGCGTCGGACAAGCACAGATAAAGCAGTATTTT	CASSVGQAQIKQYF
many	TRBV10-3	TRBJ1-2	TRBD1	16	TGTGCCATCAGTGAGTCGTCGGGACAGGGGATCTATGGCTACACCTTC	CAISESSGQGIYGYTF